This T cell receptor beta chain was identified during a study of radiotherapy plus CTLA-4 blockade in lung cancer. Study overall: Objective response rate was about 19%; disease control rate, under 35%.

Study results and limitations: Clones of tumor-derived TCRs expanded in blood after radiotherapy plus ipilimumab.

This clone appeared a few times. As yet, its antigen is unknown. Libraries were prepared by immunoSEQ multiplex PCR; TCRdb keeps only in-frame clonotypes and omits some of them. The sample has about 94,000 clones, 80% to 85% seen once. From germline, CDR1 is SGHRS and CDR2 YFSETQ. There are 16 residues in the CDR3. The V end was cut by 0 bases, the J end by 7 bases, with 19 bases between. This chain joins TRBV5-1 and TRBJ1-1; D is unclear. The sample consisted of peripheral blood, taken from a patient treated with radiotherapy plus ipilimumab. This TCR derives from a human donor with non-small cell lung cancer that progressed on radiotherapy plus ipilimumab. The CDR3 nucleotides are TGCGCCAGCAGCTTGGATACGGTGGATAGATTTGTTGAAGCTTTCTTT. It specifies CASSLDTVDRFVEAFF.